Listed here are 2 T cell receptor beta chains from one sample, sequenced in a study of Graves' ophthalmopathy and Graves' hyperthyroidism. RNA transcripts yielded amplified TCR beta CDR3 regions. First-round RT-PCR used HTBI primers; second-round multiplex PCR followed. TCRdb used MiXCR to reprocess the multiplex PCR reads, holding one entry per CDR3 protein. The table has about 230,000 distinct CDR3 sequences, around 50% seen once. Material: peripheral blood. These receptors originate from an adult man with Graves' ophthalmopathy.

V is TRBV28 and J is TRBJ2-7, with 7 bases matching TRBD1. V shed 6 bases and J 5 bases; nucleotides not matched to a gene: 13. The CDR3 has 15 amino acids. Germline CDR1 and CDR2: MDHEN and SYDVKM. CDR3 sequence (DNA): TGTGCCAGCAGCCCCTCCGACAGGGAATCCCACGAGCAGTACTTC. Residues: CASSPSDRESHEQYF.

The rearrangement joins TRBV29-1 to TRBJ2-5; TRBD1 matches 7 bases. CDR1 is SQVTM and CDR2 is ANQGSEA in the germline V gene. With 4 bases clipped from V and 1 base from J, the junction kept 6 bases outside the gene matches. The CDR3 runs 14 residues. As DNA, the CDR3 is TGCAGCGTTGGATCGACAGGGCTCCAAGAGACCCAGTACTTC. As protein: CSVGSTGLQETQYF.